Following are 7 T cell receptor beta chains from one sample sequenced in a study of T cell responses to AZD1222 COVID-19 vaccine. Data came from immunoSEQ multiplex PCR; TCRdb stores just in-frame clones and leaves some out. The sample holds about 170,000 clones, approximately 90% seen once. Sequences were derived from peripheral blood, sampled 28 days after the second dose of the MenACWY control vaccine. All receptors come from an adult who received the MenACWY meningococcal vaccine as a control.

The rearrangement uses TRBV27 and TRBJ1-1; TRBD1 matches at 8 bases. Germline CDR1 MNHEY, CDR2 SMNVEV (reference sequence). Germline trimming cut 5 bases from V and 1 base from J; bases unmatched to any gene: 9. The CDR3 consists of 16 residues. The CDR3 nucleotides read TGTGCCAGCAGTGACCCTGGAGGACAGGGGAACACTGAAGCTTTCTTT. It yields the protein CASSDPGGQGNTEAFF.

The sample holds one count of this clone. The chain is built from TRBV6-5 and TRBJ2-3; D is perhaps TRBD1 (6 bases). V lost 5 bases and J 3 bases, leaving 9 bases between the germline ends. CDR1 is MNHEY, CDR2 SVGAGI, per germline. This CDR3 is built from 13 residues. CDR3 protein: CASSKQGTDTQYF. The CDR3 DNA reads as TGTGCCAGCAGTAAACAGGGTACAGATACGCAGTATTTT.

The V call is TRBV27, the J call TRBJ1-2; D ambiguous. CDR3 length equals 13 residues. Germline CDR1 MNHEY, CDR2 SMNVEV (reference sequence). The germline V and J ends were trimmed by 3 bases and 8 bases, with 13 bases remaining between them. The CDR3 region is CASSLRGPMGYTF. CDR3 in DNA: TGTGCCAGCAGTTTGCGGGGTCCGATGGGCTACACCTTC.

This rearrangement joins TRBV7-9 to TRBJ1-2, with D possibly being TRBD1 (6 bases). V lost 1 base, J lost 8 bases, and 11 bases lay in between. The V gene's germline CDR1 is SEHNR and CDR2 FQNEAQ (reference sequence). This CDR3 spans 13 amino acids. CDR3 protein: CASSLEGVVGYTF. CDR3 bases: TGTGCCAGCAGCTTAGAGGGGGTTGTGGGCTACACCTTC.

This chain connects TRBV5-1 to TRBJ2-7, with a weak D call TRBD1 (6 bases). Trimming removed 2 bases at V and 3 bases at J, with 12 bases between. The V gene's germline CDR1 is SGHRS and CDR2 YFSETQ. The CDR3 is 14 amino acids. In DNA form, the CDR3 reads TGCGCCAGCAGCTTAACGGGACAAGACTACGAGCAGTACTTC. Translation gives CASSLTGQDYEQYF.

This clone was picked up one time. Written as DNA, the CDR3 is TGTGCCAGCAGTTACGATGGCAGAACATTATATGGCTACACCTTC. It translates to CASSYDGRTLYGYTF. The V call is TRBV6-2 or TRBV6-3, the J call TRBJ1-2, with D unresolved. The V and J ends lost 2 bases and 5 bases respectively, with 15 bases between them. Per the germline V gene, CDR1 is MNHEY and CDR2 is SVGEGT. The CDR3 is made up of 15 amino acids.

V is TRBV6-5 and J is TRBJ1-4, with a tentative D call TRBD1 (5 bases). Germline lookup yields CDR1 MNHEY and CDR2 SVGAGI. The CDR3 runs to 13 residues. With 0 bases removed from V and 8 bases from J, the gap between germline ends came to 7 bases. The CDR3 DNA follows: TGTGCCAGCAGTTACTCGGGGCAGGAAAAACTGTTTTTT. Encoded protein: CASSYSGQEKLFF.